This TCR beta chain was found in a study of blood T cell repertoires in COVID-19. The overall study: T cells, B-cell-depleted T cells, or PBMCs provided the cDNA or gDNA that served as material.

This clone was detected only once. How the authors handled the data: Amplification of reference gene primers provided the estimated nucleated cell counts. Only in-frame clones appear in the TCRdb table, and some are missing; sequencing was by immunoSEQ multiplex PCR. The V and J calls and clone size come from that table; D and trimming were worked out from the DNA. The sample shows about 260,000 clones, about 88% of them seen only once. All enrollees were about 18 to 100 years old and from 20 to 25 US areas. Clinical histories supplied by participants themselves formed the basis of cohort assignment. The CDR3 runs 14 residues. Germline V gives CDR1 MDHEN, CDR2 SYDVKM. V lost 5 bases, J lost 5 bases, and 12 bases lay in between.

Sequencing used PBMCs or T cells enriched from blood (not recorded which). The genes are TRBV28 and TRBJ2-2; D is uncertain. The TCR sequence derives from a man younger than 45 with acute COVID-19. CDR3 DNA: TGTGCCAGCAGTCAGTTACAAGTTACCGGGGAGCTGTTTTTT. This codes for CASSQLQVTGELFF. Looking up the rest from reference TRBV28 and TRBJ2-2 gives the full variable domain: DVKVTQSSRYLVKRTGEKVFLECVQDMDHENMFWYRQDPGLGLRLIYFSYDVKMKEKGDIPEGYSVSREKKERFSLILESASTNQTSMYLCASSQLQVTGELFFGEGSRLTVL.